This TCR beta chain was found in a study of blood T cell repertoires in COVID-19. Across the whole study: Acute and convalescent COVID-19 samples came from the United States, Italy and Spain. Sources were T cells, B-cell-depleted T cells, or PBMCs; the material itself was cDNA or gDNA.

CDR3 length equals 15 residues. Study processing details: Amplification with reference gene primers provided the estimates of nucleated cell counts. Method: immunoSEQ multiplex PCR; TCRdb's copy keeps in-frame clones and lacks some. V, J and clone size were drawn from that table, and D and trimming were deduced from the DNA. The data contain around 170,000 clones, 70% to 90% of them singletons. This clone was picked up one time. The sequencing input was peripheral blood. The origin of this receptor is a man in his fifties or sixties with active or convalescent COVID-19. The chain joins TRBV21-1 to TRBJ2-4; TRBD2, the table's D call, was not compared with the DNA. TRBV21-1 has pseudogene status. The CDR3: CASSKGGGLRGIQYF. DNA for the CDR3: TGTGCCAGCAGCAAAGGGGGAGGGTTAAGGGGCATTCAGTACTTC.